This TCR beta chain was documented in a study of cytomegalovirus exposure and HLA in healthy donors. Broader study findings: Of the V segments, some could not be distinguished, including TRBV6-2 and TRBV6-3, and were excluded. Association of a missense DCLRE1C variant with TCR beta V- and J-gene trimming was reported in a later analysis.

Comment on this clone: Antigen specificity is unknown.

The ends were cut back, 4 bases at V and 0 bases at J, with 10 bases in the middle. The length of the CDR3 is 15 residues. The germline CDR1 and CDR2 sequences are SGDLS and YYNGEE. A multiplex PCR was run with 60 Vbeta primers and 13 Jbeta primers. Original processing methods: Approximately 11 million of the roughly 80 million unique TCR beta chains counted in a later analysis were shared. The assay was immunoSEQ multiplex PCR, and TCRdb's table has in-frame clones only and misses some. V and J calls and clone size are given by that table; D and trimming were obtained from the DNA. The profile shows some 150,000 clones, roughly 76% of them singletons.

Sequences were obtained from PBMCs. The V gene is TRBV9, the J gene TRBJ1-4, with unresolved D. The TCR originated in a man between 18 and 35 years old in good health and CMV-seronegative. CDR3 protein: CASSPSPATNEKLFF. In nucleotides, the CDR3 is TGTGCCAGCAGCCCGTCCCCAGCAACTAATGAAAAACTGTTTTTT.